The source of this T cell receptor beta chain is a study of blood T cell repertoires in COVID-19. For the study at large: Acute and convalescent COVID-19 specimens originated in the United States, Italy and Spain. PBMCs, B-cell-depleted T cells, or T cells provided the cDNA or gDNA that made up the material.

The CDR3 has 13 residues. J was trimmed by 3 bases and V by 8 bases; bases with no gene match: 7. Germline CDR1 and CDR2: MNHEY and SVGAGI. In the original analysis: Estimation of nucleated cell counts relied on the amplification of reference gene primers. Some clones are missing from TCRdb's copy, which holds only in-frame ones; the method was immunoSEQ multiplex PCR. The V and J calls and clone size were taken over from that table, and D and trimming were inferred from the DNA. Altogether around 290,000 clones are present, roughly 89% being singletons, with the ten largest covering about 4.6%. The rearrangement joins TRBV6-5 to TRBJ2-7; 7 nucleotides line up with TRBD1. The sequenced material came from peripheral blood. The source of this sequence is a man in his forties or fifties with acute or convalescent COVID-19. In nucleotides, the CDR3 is TGTGCCAGCTCGGACAGGCCACACTACGAGCAGTACTTC. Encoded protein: CASSDRPHYEQYF.